Below, one T cell receptor beta chain is given with its context. TCRdb keeps only in-frame clones here, not all; method: immunoSEQ multiplex PCR. In the table there are 64,000 or so clones, 86% of which are singletons. This specimen comes from a study of blood T cell repertoires in COVID-19. Study-wide background: PBMCs, B-cell-depleted T cells, or T cells were the source of the cDNA or gDNA that made up the material.

CDR1 SGHRS and CDR2 YFSETQ come from the germline V gene. This CDR3 is built from 12 residues. Trimming pared 0 bases from V and 8 bases from J, leaving 8 bases between. The origin of this receptor is a man in his forties with acute or convalescent COVID-19. Sequenced input: peripheral blood. The V and J genes are TRBV5-1 and TRBJ1-1; D possibly corresponds to TRBD1 (6 bases). This CDR3 is CASSLGDREAFF. CDR3 bases: TGCGCCAGCAGCTTGGGTGACAGGGAAGCTTTCTTT.